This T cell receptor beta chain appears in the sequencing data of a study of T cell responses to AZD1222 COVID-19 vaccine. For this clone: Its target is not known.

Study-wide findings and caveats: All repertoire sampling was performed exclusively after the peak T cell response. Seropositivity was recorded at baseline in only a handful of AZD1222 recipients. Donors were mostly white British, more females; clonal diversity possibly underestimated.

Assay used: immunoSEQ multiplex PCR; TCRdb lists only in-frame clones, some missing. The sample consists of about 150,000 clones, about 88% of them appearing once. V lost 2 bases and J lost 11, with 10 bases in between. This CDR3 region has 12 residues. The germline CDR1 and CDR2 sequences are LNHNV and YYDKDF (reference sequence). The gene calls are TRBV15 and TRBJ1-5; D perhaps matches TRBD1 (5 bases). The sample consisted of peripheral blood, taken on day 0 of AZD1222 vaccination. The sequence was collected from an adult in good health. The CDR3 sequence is CATSRPPGTQHF. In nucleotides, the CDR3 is TGTGCCACCAGCAGACCCCCAGGGACCCAGCATTTT.